This is a list of T cell receptor beta chains from one sample in a study of blood T cell repertoires in COVID-19. Repertoires were generated with immunoSEQ multiplex PCR, while TCRdb's copy carries only in-frame clones and drops some. The sample contains 330,000 or so clones, around 87% of which appear only once. The sample taken for sequencing was PBMCs or T cells enriched from blood (not recorded which). The source of these receptors is a man aged 35-49 years in a cohort exposed to, infected with or recovered from COVID-19 (not recorded which). Both conserved end residues are part of each CDR3. D genes are given only for firm matches. Clone size is shown for a subset of rows, as once, few, many or a class of expanded clone.

D	V	size	J	DNA	CDR3
NA	TRBV27	NA	TRBJ1-4	TGTGCCAGCAGTTCTCACCAGACATCATCAGGGATACTGTTTTTT	CASSSHQTSSGILFF
NA	TRBV4-1	NA	TRBJ2-1	TGCGCCAGCAGCCAAGATATTGGGCAGGGTGAGCAGTTCTTC	CASSQDIGQGEQFF
NA	TRBV6-5	NA	TRBJ1-4	TGTGCCAGCTTAGGGAGAGGAAGGGAAAAACTGTTTTTT	CASLGRGREKLFF
NA	TRBV7-9	NA	TRBJ1-1	TGTGCCAGCACCTTTCAGGGGATGAACACTGAAGCTTTCTTT	CASTFQGMNTEAFF
NA	TRBV14	NA	TRBJ2-5	TGTGCCAGCAGCGTACAAGAGACCCAGTACTTC	CASSVQETQYF
TRBD1	TRBV19	NA	TRBJ2-2	TGTGCCAGTAAGGGACAGGGGGCCGGGGAGCTGTTTTTT	CASKGQGAGELFF
TRBD1	TRBV15	NA	TRBJ2-1	TGTGCCACCAGCAGGCTCCGGGACAGTCTAAATGAGCAGTTCTTC	CATSRLRDSLNEQFF
TRBD1	TRBV2	NA	TRBJ1-5	TGTGCCAGCAGTCAACAGGGGGATAGCAATCAGCCCCAGCATTTT	CASSQQGDSNQPQHF
TRBD2	TRBV5-5	NA	TRBJ2-2	TGTGCCAGCAGCTTGGATCGACTAGCGGGACTCGGTGGGGAGCTGTTTTTT	CASSLDRLAGLGGELFF
NA	TRBV27	NA	TRBJ1-4	TGTGCCAGCAGTTCCTGGGGTGACAGCGATTATGAAAAACTGTTTTTT	CASSSWGDSDYEKLFF
TRBD1	TRBV6-4	once	TRBJ1-2	TGTGCCAGCAGTCCAAGGACAGGGGGACACTATGGCTACACCTTC	CASSPRTGGHYGYTF
NA	TRBV5-6	NA	TRBJ2-1	TGTGCCAGCAGCACCGGAGCGGAATTCTACAATGAGCAGTTCTTC	CASSTGAEFYNEQFF
TRBD2	TRBV19	NA	TRBJ2-6	TGTGCCAGTTCTCCGGGGGGTCTTACTACTGGGGCCAACGTCCTGACTTTC	CASSPGGLTTGANVLTF
TRBD2	TRBV18	NA	TRBJ2-2	TGTGCCAGCTCACAGGGACTAGCTCGCGTGGGGAACACCGGGGAGCTGTTTTTT	CASSQGLARVGNTGELFF
NA	TRBV3-1/TRBV3-2	NA	TRBJ2-7	TGTGCCAGCAGCCAAGTGCAAGGAACAGCCCACCCGTACTTC	CASSQVQGTAHPYF
TRBD1	TRBV18	NA	TRBJ2-7	TGTGCCAGCTCAAGTAACAGGGGGCCCTACGAGCAGTACTTC	CASSSNRGPYEQYF
TRBD2	TRBV19	NA	TRBJ2-1	TGTGCCAGTAGTTCCCAGCGGGGGAACAATGAGCAGTTCTTC	CASSSQRGNNEQFF
NA	TRBV6-2/TRBV6-3	NA	TRBJ1-5	TGTGCCAGCAGCCCTAACAGGGAAGATCAGCCCCAGCATTTT	CASSPNREDQPQHF
NA	TRBV9	NA	TRBJ2-7	TGTGCCAGCAGCGTAGCCCCACAGGGCACCTACGAGCAGTACTTC	CASSVAPQGTYEQYF
TRBD1	TRBV18	NA	TRBJ2-7	TGTGCCAGCTCACCGATGAATCGACAGGGAATGGACGAGCAGTACTTC	CASSPMNRQGMDEQYF
NA	TRBV24-1	few	TRBJ1-5	TGTGCCACCAGTAGGCAGGACAATCAGCCCCAGCATTTT	CATSRQDNQPQHF
NA	TRBV10-3	NA	TRBJ1-5	TGTGCCATCAGTGCAGGGCTCAATCAGCCCCAGCATTTT	CAISAGLNQPQHF
TRBD2	TRBV14	NA	TRBJ2-7	TGTGCCAGCAGCCAGATAGCGGGAGCCTACGAGCAGTACTTC	CASSQIAGAYEQYF
TRBD1	TRBV6-5	NA	TRBJ1-6	TGTGCCAGCGGGCCGGGACAGGGAAATTCACCCCTCCACTTT	CASGPGQGNSPLHF
NA	TRBV3-1/TRBV3-2	NA	TRBJ1-1	TGTGCCAGCAGCCAACGGGGGGGGATGAACACTGAAGCTTTCTTT	CASSQRGGMNTEAFF
NA	TRBV5-6	NA	TRBJ1-1	TGTGCCAGCAGCTTTACCGGGTCCCTAGCTTTCTTT	CASSFTGSLAFF
NA	TRBV13	NA	TRBJ2-7	TGTGCCAGCTCCCTAGCTCGGAGGTCCTACGAGCAGTACTTC	CASSLARRSYEQYF
TRBD1	TRBV19	once	TRBJ1-5	TGTGCCAGTAGTATCCCTCCTGGGACAGGGATTTATCAGCCCCAGCATTTT	CASSIPPGTGIYQPQHF
NA	TRBV7-9	NA	TRBJ1-1	TGTGCCAGCAGCTCCCACGGCGGGGGGAACACTGAAGCTTTCTTT	CASSSHGGGNTEAFF
TRBD1	TRBV29-1	NA	TRBJ2-3	TGCAGCGTTTCGGACAGGGGGCTGGTAGATACGCAGTATTTT	CSVSDRGLVDTQYF